This T cell receptor beta chain was recorded in a study of cytomegalovirus exposure and HLA in healthy donors. In the PCR, 60 Vbeta and 13 Jbeta primers were used. Libraries were prepared by immunoSEQ multiplex PCR; TCRdb keeps only in-frame clonotypes and omits some of them. The sample has approximately 150,000 clones, roughly 80% seen once; the top ten hold less than 3.5%. V was pared by 1 base and J by 3 bases, with 8 bases between. This CDR3 has 14 residues. The germline gives CDR1 SGHRS, CDR2 YFSETQ. This clone was seen once. This clonotype originated in a woman aged 30 to 39 in good health and CMV-seronegative. The sample taken for sequencing was PBMCs. V usage is TRBV5-1 and J usage is TRBJ1-5, with D unresolved. This CDR3 reads CASSLTGVNQPQHF. The CDR3 region has the DNA TGCGCCAGCAGCTTGACCGGGGTCAATCAGCCCCAGCATTTT. Full variable domain (missing parts from reference TRBV5-1 and TRBJ1-5): KAGVTQTPRYLIKTRGQQVTLSCSPISGHRSVSWYQQTPGQGLQFLFEYFSETQRNKGNFPGRFSGRQFSNSRSEMNVSTLELGDSALYLCASSLTGVNQPQHFGDGTRLSIL.